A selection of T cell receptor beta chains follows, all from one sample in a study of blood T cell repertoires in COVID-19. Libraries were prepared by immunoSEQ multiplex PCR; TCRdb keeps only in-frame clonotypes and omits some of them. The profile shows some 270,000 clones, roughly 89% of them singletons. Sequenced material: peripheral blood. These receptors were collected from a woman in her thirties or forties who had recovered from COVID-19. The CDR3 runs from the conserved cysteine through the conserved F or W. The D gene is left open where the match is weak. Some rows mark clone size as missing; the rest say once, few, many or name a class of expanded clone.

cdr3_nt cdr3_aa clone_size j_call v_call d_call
TGTGCCAGTAGTATCGGGACAGCGGAGACCCAGTACTTC CASSIGTAETQYF - TRBJ2-5 TRBV19 TRBD1
TGTGCCATCAGTGAGTCCACAGTTGGCTACACCTTC CAISESTVGYTF - TRBJ1-2 TRBV10-3 -
TGCAGCGTGGCAGGGCGGACCCTCGGCTACACCTTC CSVAGRTLGYTF - TRBJ1-2 TRBV29-1 -
TGTGCCAGCAGCACAGGGCTATCTAATGAAAAACTGTTTTTT CASSTGLSNEKLFF - TRBJ1-4 TRBV5-4 -
TGTGCCAGCAGTTCCTTAACCGGGGTCCGGGGGGGCAATCAGCCCCAGCATTTT CASSSLTGVRGGNQPQHF - TRBJ1-5 TRBV27 -
TGTGCCAGCAGCCAAGTGGTATGGGACAGGGGTTCCACTGAAGCTTTCTTT CASSQVVWDRGSTEAFF - TRBJ1-1 TRBV4-2 TRBD1
TGTGCCAGCAGCCCCGCCGGGACTCCGAACACTGAAGCTTTCTTT CASSPAGTPNTEAFF - TRBJ1-1 TRBV9 -
TGCGCCAGCAGCCAAGGGAGATCGGGCACTGAAGCTTTCTTT CASSQGRSGTEAFF - TRBJ1-1 TRBV4-1 -
TGTGCCAGCGGACCCCAGGGGGCGCATTATGAAAAACTGTTTTTT CASGPQGAHYEKLFF - TRBJ1-4 TRBV7-2 TRBD1
TGTGCCAGCAGCCTCACTAGCGATTCAGATACGCAGTATTTT CASSLTSDSDTQYF - TRBJ2-3 TRBV3-1/TRBV3-2 TRBD2
TGTGCCAGCAGATCCGGGACAGAAGAGACCCAGTACTTC CASRSGTEETQYF - TRBJ2-5 TRBV7-3 TRBD1
TGTGCCAGTAGTATAGAAGGAGGCAGGAGGAGAGGGAACTATGGCTACACCTTC CASSIEGGRRRGNYGYTF - TRBJ1-2 TRBV19 -
TGTGCCAGCAGTTTAGCCCCCCCAGGAGAGCAGTACTTC CASSLAPPGEQYF - TRBJ2-7 TRBV27 -
TGTGCCAGTTCCCGGGACAGGGCCTTTCGCAATCAGCCCCAGCATTTT CASSRDRAFRNQPQHF - TRBJ1-5 TRBV19 TRBD1
TGTGCCAGCAGTCCCGAAGGTCCCCGGAGGCATGGCTACACCTTC CASSPEGPRRHGYTF - TRBJ1-2 TRBV6-6 -
TGTGCCAGTAGCCGGAGGAACACCGGGGAGCTGTTTTTT CASSRRNTGELFF few TRBJ2-2 TRBV19 -
TGTGCCAGCAGCCCCGCAGGTAGCGGGAGCGGTGCAGATACGCAGTATTTT CASSPAGSGSGADTQYF - TRBJ2-3 TRBV5-6 TRBD2
TGTGCCAGCAGTGAAGAGGCAGGGGGAAAATATAGCAATCAGCCCCAGCATTTT CASSEEAGGKYSNQPQHF - TRBJ1-5 TRBV6-1 TRBD1
TGTGCCAGCAGCCCCCACAGGGTTTTGGGGACTGAAGCTTTCTTT CASSPHRVLGTEAFF - TRBJ1-1 TRBV9 -
TGTGCCAGCAGTTTAACGGGACTAGCCTCCTACGAGCAGTACTTC CASSLTGLASYEQYF - TRBJ2-7 TRBV27 TRBD2
TGTGCCAGCAGCTCTAGGATACGAGAAAAACTGTTTTTT CASSSRIREKLFF once TRBJ1-4 TRBV7-9 -
TGTGCCAGCAGCTATCCGGGACAGGGTAAGGACGAGCAGTACTTC CASSYPGQGKDEQYF - TRBJ2-7 TRBV7-9 TRBD1
TGTGCCAGCAGCTTATTCGAGGCTAGCGGGGAACCCCTCTACAATGAGCAGTTCTTC CASSLFEASGEPLYNEQFF - TRBJ2-1 TRBV7-9 TRBD2